These 8 T cell receptor beta chains came from one sample sequenced in a study of spatial heterogeneity in lung cancer. Study-level results: Counts that tracked tumor mutation counts were those of expanded intratumoral alpha and beta TCRs.

Their antigens remain unidentified. MiXCR, run by TCRdb on the 5' RACE reads, gives a single entry per CDR3 protein. The table has under 15,000 distinct CDR3 sequences, about 4.8% seen once. As for time point: sample taken at primary tumor resection. Here the sequenced sample was lung tumor tissue, taken at surgery. These receptors were obtained from a female donor with early-stage non-small cell lung cancer.

This clonotype was recorded many times. The chain recombines TRBV7-2 with TRBJ1-5; D remains ambiguous. The CDR3 contains 13 residues. Germline CDR1 and CDR2: SGHTA and FQGNSA. Trimming removed 4 bases from V and 3 bases from J, with 7 bases in between. CDR3 in amino acids: CASSSSYNQPQHF. The CDR3 region has the DNA TGTGCCAGCAGCTCATCCTACAATCAGCCCCAGCATTTT.

This clonotype came up a few times. The chain has TRBV27 and TRBJ1-1; D is uncertain. Trimming removed 0 bases at V and 4 bases at J, with 12 bases between. Germline V gene data show CDR1 as MNHEY and CDR2 as SMNVEV (reference sequence). The CDR3 contains 15 residues. CDR3 in amino acids: CASSLSIQGSTEAFF. CDR3 DNA sequence: TGTGCCAGCAGTTTATCGATTCAAGGGAGCACTGAAGCTTTCTTT.

This clonotype was recorded at least ten times. This rearrangement joins TRBV16 to TRBJ1-1, with 11 positions matching TRBD1. The germline CDR1 and CDR2 sequences are KGHSY and FQNENV. J gave up 6 bases and V 2 bases, and 14 bases lay outside the gene matches. The CDR3 covers 18 residues. This CDR3 is CASSQRRAGQGASSEAFF. For the CDR3, the DNA is TGTGCCAGCAGCCAAAGGCGTGCTGGACAGGGGGCGTCGTCTGAAGCTTTCTTT.

This clonotype was seen ten or more times. V usage is TRBV6-1 and J usage is TRBJ2-1, with TRBD1 matching 10 bases. This CDR3 contains 15 residues. From germline, CDR1 is MNHNS and CDR2 SASEGT. With V trimmed by 0 bases and J by 8 bases, 4 bases remained unmatched. CDR3: CASSEAGTGAHEQFF. In DNA, the CDR3 is TGTGCCAGCAGTGAAGCAGGGACAGGGGCCCATGAGCAGTTCTTC.

This clonotype was counted at least ten times. The gene calls are TRBV4-1 and TRBJ2-3, with a tentative D call TRBD2 (6 bases). Looked up from germline, CDR1 is MGHRA and CDR2 is YSYEKL. The ends were cut back, 0 bases at V and 8 bases at J, with 15 bases in the middle. CDR3 length equals 15 residues. The CDR3 protein is CASSQERAGWVTQYF. The CDR3 DNA is TGCGCCAGCAGCCAAGAGCGTGCGGGGTGGGTTACGCAGTATTTT.

This clonotype has a count of ten or more. This rearrangement joins TRBV10-3 to TRBJ1-6; the D gene is possibly TRBD1 (6 bases). Between the trimmed V and J ends, which lost 5 bases and 6 bases, there was a span of 8 bases. The germline V gene has CDR1 ENHRY and CDR2 SYGVKD. This CDR3 comprises 13 residues. CDR3 sequence (DNA): TGTGCCATCAGTCTACAGGGTAATTCACCCCTCCACTTT. Translation gives CAISLQGNSPLHF.

At least ten counts were recorded for this clonotype. The genes are TRBV7-2 and TRBJ2-1; TRBD2 is a possible D gene (6 bases). The CDR3 is 15 amino acids. Germline assignment: CDR1 SGHTA and CDR2 FQGNSA. Trimming cost V 5 bases and J 0 bases, with 11 bases left between them. The CDR3 reads CASSRDSRSYNEQFF. DNA for the CDR3: TGTGCCAGCAGCCGGGACTCCCGCTCCTACAATGAGCAGTTCTTC.

This clonotype was seen at least ten times. The rearrangement links TRBV4-3 to TRBJ2-5; 7 nucleotides align to TRBD2. Unmatched junction bases numbered 15, after V lost 2 bases and J lost 3 bases. Germline V gives CDR1 LGHNA, CDR2 YSLEER. CDR3 length: 18 amino acids. CDR3: CASSQLPSGTGREETQYF. CDR3 nucleotides: TGCGCCAGCAGCCAACTCCCTAGCGGTACCGGTAGGGAAGAGACCCAGTACTTC.